The 12 T cell receptor beta chains below come from one sample, sequenced in a study of glioma-infiltrating T cells. Using RNA template, CDR3s of TCR alpha and beta were amplified with iRepertoire arm-PCR. TCRdb passed the multiplex PCR reads through MiXCR, listing each CDR3 protein once. The sample lists fewer than 200,000 distinct CDR3 sequences; more than 30% were seen once. The source material was glioma tissue, nonneoplastic brain tissue, or PBMCs (not recorded which). The receptors originated from a human donor with low-grade glioma or glioblastoma, undergoing nonglioma brain surgery, or in good health (not recorded which).

This clonotype was seen at least ten times. The chain combines TRBV10-3 with TRBJ2-5, with 10 positions matching TRBD1. Germline CDR1 and CDR2: ENHRY and SYGVKD. V trimming: 6 bases; J trimming: 5 bases; junction bases outside the gene matches: 9. This CDR3 has 15 residues. CDR3 sequence reads: CAISPGTGVLETQYF. CDR3 DNA: TGTGCCATCAGCCCCGGGACAGGGGTGTTGGAGACCCAGTACTTC.

In this sample, this clonotype turned up many times. The chain recombines TRBV19 with TRBJ2-3; no reliable D call. The germline V and J ends were trimmed by 3 bases and 2 bases, with 9 bases remaining between them. CDR3 size: 14 residues. From germline, CDR1 is LNHDA and CDR2 SQIVND (reference sequence). CDR3 coding DNA: TGTGCCAGTAGTATCGATCTCCACACAGATACGCAGTATTTT. Its translation is CASSIDLHTDTQYF.

This clonotype was observed a few times. The chain combines TRBV4-3 with TRBJ2-3; 11 bases align to TRBD2. V lost 5 bases to trimming and J lost 5 bases; unmatched junction nucleotides: 9. The CDR3 has 16 residues. Germline V lookup: CDR1 LGHNA, CDR2 YSLEER. The CDR3 loop is CASSKVGTSGQDTQYF. CDR3 DNA: TGCGCCAGCAGCAAAGTCGGGACTAGCGGACAAGATACGCAGTATTTT.

At least ten counts were recorded for this clonotype. The CDR3 region has the DNA TGTGCCAGCAGTTTATCGGTAGGGTCTGACGGCTACACCTTC. Amino acid sequence: CASSLSVGSDGYTF. V gene TRBV27 combines with J gene TRBJ1-2, with D uncertain. Trimming took off 0 bases at V and 8 bases at J, with 13 bases between the two ends. This CDR3 region has 14 residues. Germline CDR1 is MNHEY and CDR2 is SMNVEV (reference sequence).

The CDR3, as DNA: TGCGCCAGCAGTAGAATAGCGGGGGTCACCGGGGAGCTGTTTTTT. It translates to CASSRIAGVTGELFF. The J gene is TRBJ2-2, the V gene TRBV5-1, with 9 positions matching TRBD2. Germline-derived CDR1 and CDR2 are SGHRS and YFSETQ. The CDR3 runs 15 residues. V lost 5 bases to trimming and J lost 4 bases; unmatched junction nucleotides: 6.

This clonotype was observed a few times. This could be a read error, since a much larger clone is one nucleotide away. The chain couples TRBV20-1 to TRBJ2-7; no firm D call. Trimming cost V 5 bases and J 2 bases, with 7 bases left between them. Germline V gene sequence: CDR1 DFQATT, CDR2 SNEGSKA (reference sequence). The CDR3 has 11 residues. The CDR3 region is CSAADPYEQYF. Written as DNA, the CDR3 is TGCAGTGCTGCTGATCCCTACGAGCAGTACTTC.

The CDR3 DNA follows: TGTGCCAGCAGTTACTCGAAGACGAGTCGTCACTGGGACAGGTCAAGAGATACGCAGTATTTT. The encoded protein is CASSYSKTSRHWDRSRDTQYF. The chain joins TRBV6-2 or TRBV6-3 to TRBJ2-3; 8 nucleotides align to TRBD1. The V gene end was trimmed by 0 bases and the J gene end by 5 bases; junction bases not matched to a gene: 22. This CDR3 region has 21 residues. In germline, CDR1 is MNHEY, CDR2 SVGEGT.

There are many counts of this clonotype. V usage is TRBV5-5 and J usage is TRBJ2-1, with unresolved D. The CDR3 has 14 residues. Germline V gene data show CDR1 as SGHKS and CDR2 as YYEKEE (reference sequence). Trimming stripped 0 bases from V and 3 bases from J, with 7 bases between. The CDR3 coding sequence is TGTGCCAGCAGCTTGGGACCACTCTACAATGAGCAGTTCTTC. Encoded protein: CASSLGPLYNEQFF.

Only one count was recorded for this clonotype. This may be a read error, as it is one base from a much larger clone. The rearrangement links TRBV6-2 or TRBV6-3 to TRBJ2-7, with D perhaps matching TRBD2 (5 bases). The CDR3 is 15 residues long. V was clipped by 6 bases and J by 4 bases, with 19 bases between them. Germline lookup yields CDR1 MNHEY and CDR2 SVGEGT. The CDR3 protein is CASSKAPGDSYEQYF. Here the CDR3 DNA reads TGTGCCAGCAGCAAAGCTCCCGGGGATTCGTACGAGCAGTACTTC.

Note on this clonotype: One end of the junction is discordant with germline, which a read error may explain. The CDR3 DNA is TGTGCCATCATTGAGTCGTCAGGGTCCGGCTACGAGCAGTACTTC. It translates to CAIIESSGSGYEQYF. The chain has TRBV10-3 and TRBJ2-7; D possibly corresponds to TRBD1 (5 bases). CDR3 size: 15 residues. The germline gives CDR1 ENHRY, CDR2 SYGVKD.

About this clonotype: A much more abundant neighbour one base away suggests this may be a read error. The chain couples TRBV10-3 to TRBJ2-1, with D possibly matching TRBD2 (5 bases). The CDR3 totals 13 residues. Trimming cost V 4 bases and J 8 bases, with 12 bases left between them. CDR1 is ENHRY, CDR2 SYGVKD, per germline. CDR3: CAISVEWRYEQFF. In nucleotides, the CDR3 is TGTGCCATCAGTGTTGAGTGGAGGTATGAGCAGTTCTTC.

With respect to this clonotype: The conserved closing phenylalanine or tryptophan is absent in this CDR3, likely reflecting a read error. The chain is built from TRBV28 and TRBJ2-3; D is undetermined. Trimming shortened V by 6 bases and J by 6 bases, and 10 bases separated the two germline ends. There are 12 residues in the CDR3. The germline CDR1 and CDR2 sequences are MDHEN and SYDVKM. CDR3 DNA sequence: TGTGCCAGCAGCCCCGCAAGGGATACGCAGTATCTT. This gives the protein CASSPARDTQYL.